One sample yielded the 25 T cell receptor beta chains listed below, sequenced in a study of T cells in localized non-small cell lung cancer. Only in-frame clones appear in the TCRdb table, and some are missing; sequencing was by immunoSEQ multiplex PCR. The sample records approximately 1,300 clones, roughly 20% being singletons. The starting material was normal lung tissue next to the tumor, obtained before any cancer treatment. These receptors were obtained from a male donor older than 55 with stage III squamous cell lung carcinoma.

The chain has TRBV18 and TRBJ2-3; 8 positions agree with TRBD2. V was pared by 3 bases and J by 5 bases, with 13 bases of the junction left unmatched. Germline CDR1 reads KGHSH; CDR2 reads LQKENI. The CDR3 runs to 17 residues. DNA of the CDR3: TGTGCCAGCTCACCGTCCTTGGGGCGGGGGGACGGAGATACGCAGTATTTT. It is translated as CASSPSLGRGDGDTQYF.

This clone has just a few counts. This chain links TRBV28 with TRBJ1-1; a possible D gene is TRBD1 (5 bases). The CDR3 has 16 amino acids. Between the trimmed V and J ends, which lost 7 bases and 0 bases, there was a span of 18 bases. Germline V lookup: CDR1 MDHEN, CDR2 SYDVKM. CDR3 protein: CASNPAPGPMNTEAFF. CDR3 sequence (DNA): TGTGCCAGCAACCCTGCCCCAGGGCCCATGAACACTGAAGCTTTCTTT.

Only one count was recorded for this clone. This sequence joins TRBV29-1 and TRBJ1-2, with TRBD1 as a possible D gene (5 bases). Trimming took off 2 bases at V and 5 bases at J, with 15 bases between the two ends. The CDR3 length is 14 residues. Per germline, CDR1 SQVTM and CDR2 ANQGSEA. Here the CDR3 DNA reads TGCAGCGTTGAACCGGAGGCGGGGGTATATGGCTACACCTTC. It is translated as CSVEPEAGVYGYTF. The full variable domain, in which reference TRBV29-1 and TRBJ1-2 provide the parts outside the CDR3, is SAVISQKPSRDICQRGTSLTIQCQVDSQVTMMFWYRQQPGQSLTLIATANQGSEATYESGFVIDKFPISRPNLTFSTLTVSNMSPEDSSIYLCSVEPEAGVYGYTFGSGTRLTVV.

By share, this clone counts as hyperexpanded. J is TRBJ2-7 and V is TRBV4-1; TRBD2 matches at 8 bases. V lost 0 bases to trimming and J lost 3 bases; unmatched junction nucleotides: 4. Germline loops: CDR1 MGHRA, CDR2 YSYEKL. The length of the CDR3 is 15 residues. The CDR3 DNA sequence: TGCGCCAGCAGCCAAGATTCACTAGCGGACTACGAGCAGTACTTC. It is translated as CASSQDSLADYEQYF.

J is TRBJ2-5 and V is TRBV6-8; D is perhaps TRBD1 or TRBD2 (5 bases each). The CDR3 extends over 15 amino acids. V shed 5 bases and J shed 3 bases, with 16 bases lying between them. Germline values: CDR1 MNHGY, CDR2 SAAAGT. The CDR3 DNA follows: TGTGCCAGCAGTGAGAGGGGCCGGAGGAAAGAGACCCAGTACTTC. This sequence encodes CASSERGRRKETQYF.

This clone has more than one count but fewer than ten. The chain couples TRBV19 to TRBJ1-5, with D tentatively TRBD1 (5 bases). Looked up from germline, CDR1 is LNHDA and CDR2 is SQIVND (reference sequence). V was trimmed by 0 bases and J by 0 bases, leaving 12 bases between them. The CDR3 sequence is 17 residues long. This chain's CDR3 is CASSIDLAGYSNQPQHF. The CDR3 DNA reads TGTGCCAGTAGTATAGATCTGGCAGGGTATAGCAATCAGCCCCAGCATTTT.

The rearrangement links TRBV9 to TRBJ1-4; possible D gene TRBD1, 6 bases. The CDR3 consists of 14 residues. Germline-derived CDR1 and CDR2 are SGDLS and YYNGEE. Trimming removed 5 bases at V and 7 bases at J, with 15 bases between. The CDR3: CASSGQLRGEKLFF. In DNA form, the CDR3 reads TGTGCCAGCAGTGGACAGCTCAGGGGTGAAAAACTGTTTTTT.

The rearrangement uses TRBV11-3 and TRBJ1-5; possible D gene TRBD1, 5 bases. The germline gives CDR1 SGHNT, CDR2 YENEEA. This CDR3 contains 16 residues. Trimming pared 1 base from V and 4 bases from J, leaving 14 bases between. This CDR3 reads CASSLVGGEPNQPQHF. In DNA form, the CDR3 reads TGTGCCAGCAGCTTAGTGGGGGGAGAGCCTAATCAGCCCCAGCATTTT.

The CDR3 region has the DNA TGTGCCAGCAGCGTGGGGTTAGAGTCCGGGGAGCTGTTTTTT. Translating gives CASSVGLESGELFF. The chain recombines TRBV9 with TRBJ2-2; D is unresolved. This CDR3 is 14 amino acids long. V was trimmed by 2 bases and J by 6 bases, leaving 11 bases between them. Germline V lookup: CDR1 SGDLS, CDR2 YYNGEE.

The V gene is TRBV19, the J gene TRBJ2-1, with TRBD1 identical over 8 bases. V shed 4 bases, J shed 6 bases, and the junction held 5 bases outside the gene matches. Germline lookup yields CDR1 LNHDA and CDR2 SQIVND (reference sequence). This CDR3 comprises 14 residues. CDR3 sequence: CASSNQGARNEQFF. The CDR3 DNA follows: TGTGCCAGTAGTAATCAGGGGGCACGCAATGAGCAGTTCTTC.

The CDR3 loop reads CATSRERRVAGGQETQYF. CDR3 nucleotide sequence: TGTGCCACCAGCAGAGAGAGGAGGGTAGCGGGGGGTCAAGAGACCCAGTACTTC. The rearrangement links TRBV15 to TRBJ2-5; TRBD2 aligns across 10 bases. Germline trimming cut 0 bases from V and 2 bases from J; bases unmatched to any gene: 9. CDR1 is LNHNV, CDR2 YYDKDF, per germline (reference sequence). The length of the CDR3 is 18 residues.

This chain links TRBV10-2 with TRBJ1-1, with D hard to call. This CDR3 has 12 residues. CDR1 is WSHSY and CDR2 is SAAADI in the germline V gene. The germline V and J ends were trimmed by 5 bases and 7 bases, with 11 bases remaining between them. The CDR3 sequence: CASSSGEIEAFF. The CDR3 coding sequence is TGCGCCAGCAGTTCCGGGGAGATTGAAGCTTTCTTT.

This clone is labeled as large. This chain links TRBV6-8 with TRBJ2-5; D assignment may be TRBD1 or TRBD2 (5 bases each). The CDR3 sequence is 14 residues long. Germline V gives CDR1 MNHGY, CDR2 SAAAGT. V gave up 7 bases and J gave up 0 bases, with 12 bases separating them. CDR3 residues: CASKRDGHQETQYF. CDR3 nucleotide sequence: TGTGCCAGCAAACGGGACGGCCACCAAGAGACCCAGTACTTC.

The V call is TRBV19, the J call TRBJ2-1; 10 bases line up with TRBD1. The CDR3 contains 14 residues. Trimming removed 5 bases from V and 4 bases from J; junction bases left unmatched: 2. Per germline, CDR1 LNHDA and CDR2 SQIVND (reference sequence). CDR3 amino acids: CASSDRGQYNEQFF. CDR3 DNA sequence: TGTGCCAGTAGTGACAGGGGGCAATACAATGAGCAGTTCTTC.

This clone was seen only a few times. The chain is built from TRBV9 and TRBJ2-3, with D unresolved. Germline V lookup: CDR1 SGDLS, CDR2 YYNGEE. V shed 5 bases and J shed 4 bases, with 8 bases lying between them. This CDR3 comprises 12 residues. The CDR3 DNA reads TGTGCCAGCAGGTCCCAAGCAGATACGCAGTATTTT. Translating gives CASRSQADTQYF.

This clone came up a few times. The chain combines TRBV19 with TRBJ1-5; possibly TRBD1 for D (5 bases). V was clipped by 9 bases and J by 3 bases, with 9 bases between them. The CDR3 runs 12 residues. Looked up from germline, CDR1 is LNHDA and CDR2 is SQIVND (reference sequence). The CDR3 sequence is CARKTVNQPQHF. In nucleotides, the CDR3 is TGTGCCAGGAAGACAGTCAATCAGCCCCAGCATTTT.

The J gene is TRBJ1-2, the V gene TRBV15; maybe TRBD1 (5 bases). The V end lost 0 bases, the J end lost 8 bases, and 19 bases lay between the germline ends. Germline V gene data show CDR1 as LNHNV and CDR2 as YYDKDF (reference sequence). The CDR3 contains 16 residues. CDR3 in DNA: TGTGCCACCAGCAGAGACCGAATGACAGACCCCTACGGCTACACCTTC. The encoded protein is CATSRDRMTDPYGYTF. The full variable domain, rest sourced from reference TRBV15 and TRBJ1-2, is DAMVIQNPRYQVTQFGKPVTLSCSQTLNHNVMYWYQQKSSQAPKLLFHYYDKDFNNEADTPDNFQSRRPNTSFCFLDIRSPGLGDTAMYLCATSRDRMTDPYGYTFGSGTRLTVV.

The J gene is TRBJ1-1, the V gene TRBV1; no check of the table's D call, TRBD1, against the DNA was made. TRBV1 is noted as a pseudogene. CDR3 size: 14 residues. The CDR3 sequence is CASSQTPGPPEAFF. The CDR3 nucleotides read TGCGCCAGCAGCCAGACGCCAGGGCCTCCTGAAGCTTTCTTT.

This chain joins TRBV7-2 and TRBJ1-1; D is unresolved. Germline CDR1 SGHTA, CDR2 FQGNSA. The V gene lost 1 base and the J gene lost 5 bases, with 8 bases spanning the gap. The CDR3 is 13 residues long. Here the CDR3 DNA reads TGTGCCAGCAGCTTAGGAGTTTCGACTGAAGCTTTCTTT. Residues: CASSLGVSTEAFF.

This clone was seen only a few times. J is TRBJ1-5 and V is TRBV6-8; no firm D call. V lost 5 bases and J 0 bases, leaving 11 bases between the germline ends. CDR3 length: 15 residues. The V gene's germline CDR1 is MNHGY and CDR2 SAAAGT. The CDR3 DNA reads as TGTGCCAGCAGTAGCCGACGTTATAGCAATCAGCCCCAGCATTTT. Protein product: CASSSRRYSNQPQHF.

In its sample, this clone was seen a few times. This chain joins TRBV6-8 and TRBJ1-2, with D perhaps matching TRBD1 (5 bases). The CDR3 contains 12 residues. Germline CDR1 is MNHGY and CDR2 is SAAAGT. Trimming took 6 bases from V and 6 from J, leaving 11 bases between them. The CDR3 region is CASSEGTDGYTF. The CDR3 DNA sequence: TGTGCCAGCAGCGAGGGGACGGATGGCTACACCTTC.

V gene TRBV5-1 combines with J gene TRBJ2-2, with TRBD1 identical over 10 bases. Germline V gene lookup returns CDR1 SGHRS and CDR2 YFSETQ. The CDR3 consists of 16 residues. The ends lost 4 bases at V and 4 bases at J; junction bases unmatched: 7. The CDR3 DNA is TGCGCCAGCAGCCTATGGACAGGGGGTAGCACCGGGGAGCTGTTTTTT. Translated, it gives CASSLWTGGSTGELFF.

This rearrangement joins TRBV6-7 to TRBJ2-4; 8 positions agree with TRBD2. TRBV6-7 is treated as an ORF (open reading frame) with a function not yet certain. There are 15 residues in the CDR3. Trimming removed 2 bases from V and 3 bases from J; junction bases left unmatched: 3. The CDR3 nucleotides read TGTGCCAGCAGTTACGCGGGGGGTGTCAAAAACATTCAGTACTTC. Translating gives CASSYAGGVKNIQYF.

By share, this clone counts as large. The rearrangement links TRBV4-1 to TRBJ1-1, with D possibly being TRBD1 (5 bases). Germline CDR1 is MGHRA and CDR2 is YSYEKL. The ends were cut back, 1 base at V and 1 base at J, with 22 bases in the middle. There are 19 residues in the CDR3. CDR3 nucleotides: TGCGCCAGCAGCCAAGGTTTTCTTAGTAGGCATAGGGGGAACACTGAAGCTTTCTTT. Protein: CASSQGFLSRHRGNTEAFF.

The chain employs TRBV14 and TRBJ1-1; perhaps TRBD1 as D (5 bases). The germline gives CDR1 SGHDN, CDR2 FVKESK. The CDR3 spans 16 residues. The V end was cut by 0 bases, the J end by 1 base, with 12 bases between. Here the CDR3 DNA reads TGTGCCAGCAGCCAAGATGGGGGATGGGAGAACACTGAAGCTTTCTTT. Amino acids: CASSQDGGWENTEAFF. Supplemented by reference TRBV14 and TRBJ1-1, the full variable domain reads EAGVTQFPSHSVIEKGQTVTLRCDPISGHDNLYWYRRVMGKEIKFLLHFVKESKQDESGMPNNRFLAERTGGTYSTLKVQPAELEDSGVYFCASSQDGGWENTEAFFGQGTRLTVV.